The clone carrying this TCR beta chain was observed a single time. Participants reported their clinical history, and cohort assignment relied on those reports. As processed by the authors: Reference gene primer amplification gave nucleated cell count estimates. Here immunoSEQ multiplex PCR was the method, and the copy in TCRdb shows in-frame clones only, minus some. The V and J calls and clone size were taken over from that table, and D and trimming were inferred from the DNA. Among 290,000 or so clones listed, approximately 78% were seen once. The data originate from a study of blood T cell repertoires in COVID-19. CDR1 and CDR2 (germline): SGHVS, FQNEAQ. This CDR3 is built from 17 residues. J gave up 5 bases and V 5 bases, and 9 bases lay outside the gene matches.

The sample was PBMCs or T cells enriched from blood (not recorded which). The TCR sequence derives from a man aged 35 to 55 who had been exposed to COVID-19. The chain has TRBV7-8 and TRBJ2-5; 15 bases map to TRBD2. The CDR3 DNA sequence: TGTGCCAGCAGCCCCAAGGGGACTAGCGGGAGGTTGGAGACCCAGTACTTC. This translates into CASSPKGTSGRLETQYF.